The 15 T cell receptor beta chains below come from one sample, sequenced in a study of blood T cell repertoires in COVID-19 (dated by TCRdb to 2020 to 2022). Libraries were built with the immunoSEQ multiplex PCR assay. This immuneACCESS table, as held by TCRdb, lists in-frame sequences with V and J called but not all clones. Of the missing ones, under half trace to an unresolved V gene in checked studies; the others have no known cause. Recorded for this sample are 100,000 to 150,000 clones; approximately 85% of them occurred a single time. Around 3.2% of the sample rests with the top ten. Sequenced: peripheral blood. Receptor source: a woman older than 75 with COVID-19, enrolled during active disease.

This chain uses TRBV5-1 with TRBJ2-2, with D tentatively TRBD2 (6 bases). Germline CDR1 reads SGHRS; CDR2 reads YFSETQ. The CDR3 is made up of 15 amino acids. V was clipped by 5 bases and J by 4 bases, with 15 bases between them. Here the CDR3 reads CASRRAGNPTGELFF. The CDR3 DNA sequence: TGCGCCAGCAGAAGGGCGGGGAACCCCACCGGGGAGCTGTTTTTT.

This clone was observed a few times. The chain combines TRBV7-2 with TRBJ1-5; 10 bases are a match to TRBD1. With V trimmed by 1 base and J by 2 bases, 2 bases remained unmatched. Per the germline V gene, CDR1 is SGHTA and CDR2 is FQGNSA. There are 16 residues in the CDR3. CDR3 in DNA: TGTGCCAGCAGCTTAGTTGGGACAGGGGGCAATCAGCCCCAGCATTTT. Translation gives CASSLVGTGGNQPQHF.

This rearrangement joins TRBV28 to TRBJ2-5; D uncertain. The V gene lost 4 bases and the J gene lost 5 bases, with 29 bases spanning the gap. CDR1 is MDHEN and CDR2 is SYDVKM in the germline V gene. The CDR3 is made up of 19 amino acids. CDR3 in amino acids: CASSSTVVVSRLKMETQYF. DNA of the CDR3: TGTGCCAGCAGTTCCACAGTAGTTGTAAGCAGGCTGAAAATGGAGACCCAGTACTTC.

The chain has TRBV4-3 and TRBJ2-1; D uncertain. This CDR3 region has 13 residues. V lost 2 bases and J 4 bases, leaving 6 bases between the germline ends. CDR1 LGHNA and CDR2 YSLEER come from the germline V gene. The CDR3 DNA follows: TGCGCCAGCAGCCAAAGCGCATACAATGAGCAGTTCTTC. It encodes CASSQSAYNEQFF.

The CDR3 loop is CASSVSGVGDGGGKNIQYF. The CDR3 DNA reads as TGTGCCAGCAGCGTCTCCGGGGTCGGTGACGGGGGAGGCAAAAACATTCAGTACTTC. The chain has TRBV7-2 and TRBJ2-4; the D gene is possibly TRBD2 (6 bases). Germline-derived CDR1 and CDR2 are SGHTA and FQGNSA. The CDR3 has 19 residues. Trimming pared 5 bases from V and 3 bases from J, leaving 26 bases between.

The chain carries TRBV18 and TRBJ2-1; 8 nucleotides agree with TRBD2. The CDR3 is 15 residues long. Unmatched junction bases numbered 5, after V lost 1 base and J lost 6 bases. CDR1 and CDR2 from the germline V gene are KGHSH and LQKENI. This CDR3 reads CASSPLAGSINEQFF. Here the CDR3 DNA reads TGTGCCAGCTCACCACTAGCGGGAAGTATCAATGAGCAGTTCTTC. The variable domain in full, with the rest retrieved from reference TRBV18 and TRBJ2-1, is NAGVMQNPRHLVRRRGQEARLRCSPMKGHSHVYWYRQLPEEGLKFMVYLQKENIIDESGMPKERFSAEFPKEGPSILRIQQVVRGDSAAYFCASSPLAGSINEQFFGPGTRLTVL.

Regarding this clone: Other nucleotide sequences from this sample produce the same CDR3. The CDR3 DNA reads TGTGCCAGCAGTGAGAGATTAGCGGGACAAGAGACCCAGTACTTC. It codes for CASSERLAGQETQYF. The genes are TRBV2 and TRBJ2-5; TRBD2 matches 8 bases. The CDR3 is 15 residues long. V trimming: 3 bases; J trimming: 2 bases; junction bases outside the gene matches: 5. Germline V gene sequence: CDR1 SNHLY, CDR2 FYNNEI.

V gene TRBV5-1 combines with J gene TRBJ1-1; 9 nucleotides align to TRBD1. Losses at the gene ends were 0 bases for V and 5 bases for J; bases not matched to a gene: 11. Germline lookup yields CDR1 SGHRS and CDR2 YFSETQ. The CDR3 totals 17 residues. This CDR3 is CASSLAGQGISGTEAFF. CDR3 bases: TGCGCCAGCAGCTTGGCCGGACAGGGGATTTCGGGGACTGAAGCTTTCTTT.

The V and J genes are TRBV13 and TRBJ1-5; D gene unclear. Trimming took off 4 bases at V and 4 bases at J, with 8 bases between the two ends. Germline V lookup: CDR1 PRHDT, CDR2 FYEKMQ (reference sequence). This CDR3 has 13 residues. CDR3 region: CASSSSPNQPQHF. CDR3 sequence (DNA): TGTGCCAGCAGCTCTTCCCCGAATCAGCCCCAGCATTTT.

V is TRBV10-3 and J is TRBJ2-7; D is perhaps TRBD1 (5 bases). The V gene lost 3 bases and the J gene lost 6 bases, with 12 bases spanning the gap. Per the germline V gene, CDR1 is ENHRY and CDR2 is SYGVKD. The CDR3 is made up of 13 amino acids. This CDR3 reads CAISDLDRTEQYF. The CDR3 DNA reads as TGTGCCATCAGTGACCTCGACAGAACCGAGCAGTACTTC.

Here the CDR3 reads CASSIGQGNTGELFF. In DNA, the CDR3 is TGCGCCAGCAGCATCGGACAGGGAAACACCGGGGAGCTGTTTTTT. This sequence joins TRBV5-1 and TRBJ2-2, with 8 bases identical to TRBD1. Germline V CDR1 and CDR2: SGHRS, YFSETQ. V lost 4 bases, J lost 2 bases, and 4 bases stayed unmatched. CDR3 length: 15 residues.

The CDR3, as DNA: TGCGCCAGCAGCTTCCGGGACAGGGTAGGCGAGCAGTACTTC. It specifies CASSFRDRVGEQYF. V usage is TRBV4-1 and J usage is TRBJ2-7; 9 nucleotides agree with TRBD1. Trimming at V came to 5 bases and at J to 6 bases, leaving 8 bases not matched to a gene. This CDR3 has 14 residues. Germline V gene data show CDR1 as MGHRA and CDR2 as YSYEKL.

The chain recombines TRBV15 with TRBJ2-5; the D is unclear. CDR3 length: 13 residues. Deletions cut 0 bases from V and 4 bases from J, with 6 bases between. The germline V gene encodes CDR1 LNHNV and CDR2 YYDKDF (reference sequence). The CDR3 protein is CATSRDLLETQYF. CDR3 bases: TGTGCCACCAGCAGAGATCTTTTAGAGACCCAGTACTTC.

J is TRBJ1-1 and V is TRBV15; possibly TRBD1 for D (6 bases). Germline V gives CDR1 LNHNV, CDR2 YYDKDF (reference sequence). CDR3 size: 15 residues. The ends were cut back, 0 bases at V and 6 bases at J, with 14 bases in the middle. The CDR3 here is CATSRDQGRGAEAFF. Here the CDR3 DNA reads TGTGCCACCAGCAGAGATCAGGGCAGGGGTGCTGAAGCTTTCTTT.

This chain connects TRBV5-1 to TRBJ2-3, with D unclear. The CDR3 contains 14 residues. Trimming stripped 6 bases from V and 2 bases from J, with 13 bases between. CDR1 and CDR2 from the germline V gene are SGHRS and YFSETQ. The CDR3 loop reads CASKFGQYTDTQYF. In nucleotides, the CDR3 is TGCGCCAGCAAGTTTGGGCAGTACACAGATACGCAGTATTTT.